Listed here are 14 T cell receptor beta chains from one sample, sequenced in a study of shared clonotypes between healthy human individuals. The assay was immunoSEQ multiplex PCR, and TCRdb's table has in-frame clones only and misses some. The data contain under 550,000 clones, approximately 95% of them singletons. The sequenced material came from naive CD4+ T cells sorted from blood. As to subset: CD45RA+ positively selected. These receptors originate from a woman in her 30s in good health.

The gene calls are TRBV5-6 and TRBJ1-2, with 9 positions matching TRBD1. The CDR3 is 15 residues long. Germline V CDR1 and CDR2: SGHDT, YYEEEE. After removal of 0 bases from V and 3 bases from J, the junction contained 3 bases not matched to a gene. The CDR3 is CASSLVGQGHYGYTF. DNA for the CDR3: TGTGCCAGCAGCTTGGTTGGACAGGGGCACTATGGCTACACCTTC.

The CDR3 sequence: CASREGAYGYTF. CDR3 DNA sequence: TGCGCCAGCAGGGAGGGGGCGTATGGCTACACCTTC. V usage is TRBV5-1 and J usage is TRBJ1-2; 7 bases fit TRBD1. Germline CDR1 and CDR2: SGHRS and YFSETQ. Losses at the gene ends were 5 bases for V and 5 bases for J; bases not matched to a gene: 3. The CDR3 spans 12 residues.

The rearrangement uses TRBV11-2 and TRBJ2-5; D is possibly TRBD1 (5 bases). The V gene lost 1 base and the J gene lost 4 bases, with 25 bases spanning the gap. CDR3 length: 19 amino acids. The germline V gene has CDR1 SGHAT and CDR2 FQNNGV. CDR3 sequence (DNA): TGTGCCAGCAGCTTAGCAATCCAGCCAAATACAGGTAGAAGAGAGACCCAGTACTTC. As protein: CASSLAIQPNTGRRETQYF.

The rearrangement links TRBV28 to TRBJ2-7; TRBD1 aligns across 8 bases. The V and J ends lost 6 bases and 9 bases, in that order; junction bases with no gene match: 16. This CDR3 region has 15 residues. The germline CDR1 and CDR2 sequences are MDHEN and SYDVKM. Here the CDR3 DNA reads TGTGCCAGCAGGTCTACGGGACAGGAATCAAGGACGCAGTACTTC. This sequence encodes CASRSTGQESRTQYF. The full variable domain, completed using reference TRBV28 and TRBJ2-7, is DVKVTQSSRYLVKRTGEKVFLECVQDMDHENMFWYRQDPGLGLRLIYFSYDVKMKEKGDIPEGYSVSREKKERFSLILESASTNQTSMYLCASRSTGQESRTQYFGPGTRLTVT.

V gene TRBV7-3 combines with J gene TRBJ2-5; possible D gene TRBD1, 6 bases. The J call is doubtful: the DNA matches TRBJ2-7 better. Germline CDR1 and CDR2: SGHTA and FQGTGA. CDR3 length equals 13 residues. CDR3 sequence: CASSRGSSYEQYF. DNA of the CDR3: TGTGCCAGCTCCAGGGGCAGCTCCTACGAGCAGTACTTC.

V usage is TRBV5-1 and J usage is TRBJ2-2; 11 positions match TRBD2. J lost 5 bases, V lost 1 base, and 4 bases had no gene match. Germline V gene data show CDR1 as SGHRS and CDR2 as YFSETQ. The length of the CDR3 is 16 residues. Here the CDR3 reads CASSLTSGSDTGELFF. The CDR3 DNA reads TGCGCCAGCAGCTTGACTAGCGGGAGTGATACCGGGGAGCTGTTTTTT.

The chain employs TRBV18 and TRBJ2-7; 10 positions match TRBD1. Germline V gene sequence: CDR1 KGHSH, CDR2 LQKENI. The CDR3 is 14 residues long. V shed 2 bases, J shed 7 bases, and the junction held 5 bases outside the gene matches. The CDR3 loop reads CASSPGDRGWEQYF. Here the CDR3 DNA reads TGTGCCAGCTCACCAGGGGACAGGGGATGGGAGCAGTACTTC.

The chain joins TRBV14 to TRBJ2-5; 9 nucleotides agree with TRBD2. The closer fit of TRBJ2-7 to the DNA end suggests the J call may be wrong. CDR1 SGHDN and CDR2 FVKESK come from the germline V gene. The CDR3 runs to 15 residues. Here the CDR3 reads CASSQGSGRTYEQYF. The DNA for the CDR3 is TGTGCCAGCAGCCAAGGCAGCGGGAGGACCTACGAGCAGTACTTC.

The rearrangement uses TRBV7-9 and TRBJ2-7; D gene uncertain. The CDR3 contains 12 residues. Germline loops: CDR1 SEHNR, CDR2 FQNEAQ (reference sequence). V was cut by 2 bases and J by 5 bases, with 7 bases left in between. The CDR3 sequence: CASSLRADEQYF. The CDR3 coding sequence is TGTGCCAGCAGCTTACGGGCCGACGAGCAGTACTTC.

The rearrangement links TRBV18 to TRBJ1-5; D is uncertain. The CDR3 length is 17 residues. Germline CDR1 reads KGHSH; CDR2 reads LQKENI. Trimming removed 5 bases at V and 1 base at J, with 18 bases between. In DNA form, the CDR3 reads TGTGCCAGCTCAGGGCGGGATCGACGGGAAAGCAATCAGCCCCAGCATTTT. Protein: CASSGRDRRESNQPQHF.

This clone was seen a single time. The V and J genes are TRBV6-5 and TRBJ1-2; TRBD1 matches 7 bases. The CDR3 loop spans 16 amino acids. With V trimmed by 1 base and J by 8 bases, 13 bases remained unmatched. Looked up from germline, CDR1 is MNHEY and CDR2 is SVGAGI. The CDR3 loop reads CASSYFGSGGSRGYTF. The CDR3 region has the DNA TGTGCCAGCAGTTACTTCGGGTCAGGGGGTTCGCGAGGCTACACCTTC.

The V gene is TRBV6-5, the J gene TRBJ1-5; D uncertain. The CDR3 spans 11 residues. Germline V gene data show CDR1 as MNHEY and CDR2 as SVGAGI. V was trimmed by 6 bases and J by 13 bases, leaving 13 bases between them. CDR3 coding DNA: TGTGCCAGCAGCAACGGACCGGTTCAGCATTTT. Encoded protein: CASSNGPVQHF.

The chain is built from TRBV5-4 and TRBJ2-5; TRBD2 is a possible D gene (6 bases). The end of the DNA aligns better with TRBJ2-7, so the J call may be wrong. There are 15 residues in the CDR3. Germline lookup yields CDR1 SGHNT and CDR2 YYREEE (reference sequence). The DNA for the CDR3 is TGTGCCAGCAGCTTGGGAGGGCGGGACTCCTACGAGCAGTACTTC. Translating it yields CASSLGGRDSYEQYF.

The gene calls are TRBV7-9 and TRBJ1-5; D is uncertain. Germline CDR1 SEHNR, CDR2 FQNEAQ (reference sequence). Trimming cost V 3 bases and J 5 bases, with 5 bases left between them. The CDR3 has 12 residues. CDR3 in amino acids: CASSLRYQPQHF. CDR3 sequence (DNA): TGTGCCAGCAGCTTGAGGTATCAGCCCCAGCATTTT.